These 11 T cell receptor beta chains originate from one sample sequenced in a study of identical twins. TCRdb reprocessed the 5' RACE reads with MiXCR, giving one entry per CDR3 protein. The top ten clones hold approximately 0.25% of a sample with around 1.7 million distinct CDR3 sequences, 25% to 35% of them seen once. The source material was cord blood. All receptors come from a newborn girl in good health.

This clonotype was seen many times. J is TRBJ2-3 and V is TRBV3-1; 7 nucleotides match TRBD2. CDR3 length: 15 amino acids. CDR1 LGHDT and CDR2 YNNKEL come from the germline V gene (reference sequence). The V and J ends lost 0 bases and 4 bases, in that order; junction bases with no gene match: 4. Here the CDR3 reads CASSQDGLAADTQYF. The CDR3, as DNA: TGTGCCAGCAGCCAAGATGGGCTAGCGGCAGATACGCAGTATTTT.

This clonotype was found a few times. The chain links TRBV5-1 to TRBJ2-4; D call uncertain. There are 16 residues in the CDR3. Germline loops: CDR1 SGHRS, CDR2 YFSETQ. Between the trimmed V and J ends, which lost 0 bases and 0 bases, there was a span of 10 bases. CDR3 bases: TGCGCCAGCAGCTTGGGGTGGGCAGTAGCCAAAAACATTCAGTACTTC. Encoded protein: CASSLGWAVAKNIQYF.

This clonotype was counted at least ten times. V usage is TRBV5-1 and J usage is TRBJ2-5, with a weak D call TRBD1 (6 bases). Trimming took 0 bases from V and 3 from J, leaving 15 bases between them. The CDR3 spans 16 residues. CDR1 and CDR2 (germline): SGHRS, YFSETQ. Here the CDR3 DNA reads TGCGCCAGCAGCTTGGCCCTTTTACAGGGAAAAGAGACCCAGTACTTC. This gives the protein CASSLALLQGKETQYF.

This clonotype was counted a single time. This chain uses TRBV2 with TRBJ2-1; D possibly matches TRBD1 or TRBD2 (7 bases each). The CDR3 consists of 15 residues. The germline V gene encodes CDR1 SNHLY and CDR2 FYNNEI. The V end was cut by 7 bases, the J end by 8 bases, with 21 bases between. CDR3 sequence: CASTHTRGGHHEQFF. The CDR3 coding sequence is TGTGCCAGCACCCACACCAGGGGGGGCCATCATGAGCAGTTCTTC.

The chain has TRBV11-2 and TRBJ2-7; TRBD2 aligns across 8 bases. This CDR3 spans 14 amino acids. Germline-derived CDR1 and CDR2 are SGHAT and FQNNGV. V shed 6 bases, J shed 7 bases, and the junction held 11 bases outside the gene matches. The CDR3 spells CASRPSGLYNEQYF. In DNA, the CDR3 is TGTGCCAGCAGACCTAGCGGGCTCTACAATGAGCAGTACTTC.

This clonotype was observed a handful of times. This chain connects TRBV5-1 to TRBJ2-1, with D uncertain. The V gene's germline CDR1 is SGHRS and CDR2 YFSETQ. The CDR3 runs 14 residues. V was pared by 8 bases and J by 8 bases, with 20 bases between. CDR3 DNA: TGCGCCAGTGGTTCCGGGCAAGAATTCGATGAGCAGTTCTTC. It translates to CASGSGQEFDEQFF.

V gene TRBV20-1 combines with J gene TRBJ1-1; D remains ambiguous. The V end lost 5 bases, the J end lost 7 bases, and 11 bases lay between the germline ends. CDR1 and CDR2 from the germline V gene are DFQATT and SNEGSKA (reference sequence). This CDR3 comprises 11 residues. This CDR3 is CSARGRLEAFF. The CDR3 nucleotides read TGCAGTGCTCGAGGCAGGCTTGAAGCTTTCTTT.

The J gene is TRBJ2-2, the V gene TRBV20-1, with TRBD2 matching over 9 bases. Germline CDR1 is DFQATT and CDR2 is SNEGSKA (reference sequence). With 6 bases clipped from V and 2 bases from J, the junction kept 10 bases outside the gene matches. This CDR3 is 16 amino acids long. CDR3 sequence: CSAKGLAPINTGELFF. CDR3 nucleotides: TGCAGTGCCAAGGGACTAGCCCCCATTAACACCGGGGAGCTGTTTTTT.

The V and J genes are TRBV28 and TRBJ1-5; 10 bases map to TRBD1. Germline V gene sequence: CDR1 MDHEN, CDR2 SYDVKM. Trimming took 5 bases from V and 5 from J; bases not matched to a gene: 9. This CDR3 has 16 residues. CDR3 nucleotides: TGTGCCAGCAGTCCTCGGGACAGGGGAAGAGATCAGCCCCAGCATTTT. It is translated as CASSPRDRGRDQPQHF.

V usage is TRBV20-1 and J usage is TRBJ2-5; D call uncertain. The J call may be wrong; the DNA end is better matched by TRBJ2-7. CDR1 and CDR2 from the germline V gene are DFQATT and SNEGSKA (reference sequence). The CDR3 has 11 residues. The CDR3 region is CSAWQTYEQYF. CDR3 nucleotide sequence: TGCAGTGCTTGGCAGACCTACGAGCAGTACTTC.

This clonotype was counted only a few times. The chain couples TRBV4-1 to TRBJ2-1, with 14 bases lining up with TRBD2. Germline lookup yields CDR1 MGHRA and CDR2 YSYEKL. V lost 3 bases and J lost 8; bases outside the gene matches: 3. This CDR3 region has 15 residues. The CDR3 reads CASSQTSGRVDEQFF. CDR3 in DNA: TGCGCCAGCAGCCAGACTAGCGGGAGGGTGGATGAGCAGTTCTTC.